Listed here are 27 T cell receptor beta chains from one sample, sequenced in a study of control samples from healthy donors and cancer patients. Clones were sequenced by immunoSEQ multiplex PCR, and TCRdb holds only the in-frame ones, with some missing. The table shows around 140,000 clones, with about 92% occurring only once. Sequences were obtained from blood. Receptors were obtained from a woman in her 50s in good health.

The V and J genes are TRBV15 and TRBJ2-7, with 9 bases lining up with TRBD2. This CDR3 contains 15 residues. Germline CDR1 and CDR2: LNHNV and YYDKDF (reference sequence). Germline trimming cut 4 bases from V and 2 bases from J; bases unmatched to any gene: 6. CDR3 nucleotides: TGTGCCACCAGCAAAAGGGCGGGAGGGACCTACGAGCAGTACTTC. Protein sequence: CATSKRAGGTYEQYF.

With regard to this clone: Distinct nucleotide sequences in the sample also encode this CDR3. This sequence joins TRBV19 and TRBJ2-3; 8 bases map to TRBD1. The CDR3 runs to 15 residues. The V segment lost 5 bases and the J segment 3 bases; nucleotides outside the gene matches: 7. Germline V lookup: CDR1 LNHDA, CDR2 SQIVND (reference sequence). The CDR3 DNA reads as TGTGCCAGTAGTCCCGGGACAGGTGGGACAGATACGCAGTATTTT. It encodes CASSPGTGGTDTQYF.

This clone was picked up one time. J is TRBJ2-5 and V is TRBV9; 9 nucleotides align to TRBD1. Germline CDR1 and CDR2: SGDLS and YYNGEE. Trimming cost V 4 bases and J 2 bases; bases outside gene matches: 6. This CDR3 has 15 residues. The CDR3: CASSPGTGNQETQYF. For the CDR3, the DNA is TGTGCCAGCAGCCCCGGGACAGGGAATCAAGAGACCCAGTACTTC.

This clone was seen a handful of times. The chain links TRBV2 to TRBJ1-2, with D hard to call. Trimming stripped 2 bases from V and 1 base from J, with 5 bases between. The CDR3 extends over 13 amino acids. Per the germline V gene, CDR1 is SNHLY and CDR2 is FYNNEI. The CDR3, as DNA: TGTGCCAGCAGTGAACAGGTTAACTATGGCTACACCTTC. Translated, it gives CASSEQVNYGYTF. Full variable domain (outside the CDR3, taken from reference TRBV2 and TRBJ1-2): EPEVTQTPSHQVTQMGQEVILRCVPISNHLYFYWYRQILGQKVEFLVSFYNNEISEKSEIFDDQFSVERPDGSNFTLKIRSTKLEDSAMYFCASSEQVNYGYTFGSGTRLTVV.

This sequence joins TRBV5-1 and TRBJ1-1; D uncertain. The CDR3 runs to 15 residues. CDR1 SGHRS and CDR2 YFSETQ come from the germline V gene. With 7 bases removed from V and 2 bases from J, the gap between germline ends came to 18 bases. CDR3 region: CASRTLPGVNTEAFF. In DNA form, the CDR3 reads TGCGCCAGCCGCACTCTTCCTGGTGTAAACACTGAAGCTTTCTTT.

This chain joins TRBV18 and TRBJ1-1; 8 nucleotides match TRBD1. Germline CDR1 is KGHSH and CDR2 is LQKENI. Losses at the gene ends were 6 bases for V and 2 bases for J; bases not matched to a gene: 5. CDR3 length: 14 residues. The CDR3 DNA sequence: TGTGCCAGCTCGGACAGGGCCGGTAACACTGAAGCTTTCTTT. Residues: CASSDRAGNTEAFF.

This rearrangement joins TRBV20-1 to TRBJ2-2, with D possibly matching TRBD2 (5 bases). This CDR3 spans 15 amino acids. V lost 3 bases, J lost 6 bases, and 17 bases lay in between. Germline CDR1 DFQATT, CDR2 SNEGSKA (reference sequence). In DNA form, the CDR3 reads TGCAGTGCTAGTGTGAGGGCCGGGTCGGCCGGGGAGCTGTTTTTT. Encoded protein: CSASVRAGSAGELFF.

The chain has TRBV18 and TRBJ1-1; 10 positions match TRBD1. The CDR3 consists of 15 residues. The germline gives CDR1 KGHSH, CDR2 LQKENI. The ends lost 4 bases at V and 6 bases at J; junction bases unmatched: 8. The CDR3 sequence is CASSQTDRGLAEAFF. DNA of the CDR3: TGTGCCAGCTCACAAACCGACAGGGGGCTTGCTGAAGCTTTCTTT.

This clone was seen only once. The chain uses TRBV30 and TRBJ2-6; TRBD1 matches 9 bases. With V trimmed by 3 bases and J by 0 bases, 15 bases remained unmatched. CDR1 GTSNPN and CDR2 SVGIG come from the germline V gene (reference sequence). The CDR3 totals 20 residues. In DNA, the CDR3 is TGTGCCTGGAGGGGAGGAACAGGGGGCGTATTACTCTCTGGGGCCAACGTCCTGACTTTC. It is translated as CAWRGGTGGVLLSGANVLTF.

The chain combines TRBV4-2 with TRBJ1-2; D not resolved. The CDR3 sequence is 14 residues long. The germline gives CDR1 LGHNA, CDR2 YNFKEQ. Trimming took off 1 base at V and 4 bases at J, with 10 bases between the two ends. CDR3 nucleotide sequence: TGTGCCAGCAGCCAAGCCGTGGGAGTCTATGGCTACACCTTC. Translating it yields CASSQAVGVYGYTF.

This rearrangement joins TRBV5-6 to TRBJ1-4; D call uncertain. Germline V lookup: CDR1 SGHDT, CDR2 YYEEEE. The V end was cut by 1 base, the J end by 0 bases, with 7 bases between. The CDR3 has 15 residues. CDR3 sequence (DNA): TGTGCCAGCAGCTTGTGGCGGACAACTAATGAAAAACTGTTTTTT. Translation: CASSLWRTTNEKLFF.

CDR3 nucleotide sequence: TGTGCCAGCAGTGGACGGACAGGGCGCTATGGCTACACCTTC. Amino acid sequence: CASSGRTGRYGYTF. The chain carries TRBV28 and TRBJ1-2; 8 bases align to TRBD1. This CDR3 comprises 14 residues. The germline V gene has CDR1 MDHEN and CDR2 SYDVKM. Trimming removed 5 bases from V and 4 bases from J; junction bases left unmatched: 6.

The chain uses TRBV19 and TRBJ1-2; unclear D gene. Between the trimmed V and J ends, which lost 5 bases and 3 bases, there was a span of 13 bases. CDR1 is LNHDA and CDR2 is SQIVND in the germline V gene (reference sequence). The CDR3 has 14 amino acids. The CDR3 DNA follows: TGTGCCAGTAGTTGGGGTCCAATGGACTATGGCTACACCTTC. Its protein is CASSWGPMDYGYTF. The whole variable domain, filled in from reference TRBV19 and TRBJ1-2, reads DGGITQSPKYLFRKEGQNVTLSCEQNLNHDAMYWYRQDPGQGLRLIYYSQIVNDFQKGDIAEGYSVSREKKESFPLTVTSAQKNPTAFYLCASSWGPMDYGYTFGSGTRLTVV.

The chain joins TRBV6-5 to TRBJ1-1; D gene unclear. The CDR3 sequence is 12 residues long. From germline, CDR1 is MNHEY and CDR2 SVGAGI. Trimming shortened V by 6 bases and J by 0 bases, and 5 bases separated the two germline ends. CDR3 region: CASRDLNTEAFF. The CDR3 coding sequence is TGTGCCAGCAGGGACCTGAACACTGAAGCTTTCTTT.

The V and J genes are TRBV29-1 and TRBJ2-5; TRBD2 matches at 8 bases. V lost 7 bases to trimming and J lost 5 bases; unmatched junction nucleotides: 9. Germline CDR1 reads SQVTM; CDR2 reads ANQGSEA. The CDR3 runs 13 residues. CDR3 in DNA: TGCAGCGGTCTGGGACTAGGAGCGGAGACCCAGTACTTC. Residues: CSGLGLGAETQYF.

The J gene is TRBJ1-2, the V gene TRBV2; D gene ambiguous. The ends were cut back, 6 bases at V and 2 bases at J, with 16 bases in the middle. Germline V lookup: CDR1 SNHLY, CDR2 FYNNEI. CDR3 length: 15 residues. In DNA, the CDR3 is TGTGCCAGCAGCCCCACGGGCAGGAGCAACTATGGCTACACCTTC. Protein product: CASSPTGRSNYGYTF. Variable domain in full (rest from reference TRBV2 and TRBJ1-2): EPEVTQTPSHQVTQMGQEVILRCVPISNHLYFYWYRQILGQKVEFLVSFYNNEISEKSEIFDDQFSVERPDGSNFTLKIRSTKLEDSAMYFCASSPTGRSNYGYTFGSGTRLTVV.

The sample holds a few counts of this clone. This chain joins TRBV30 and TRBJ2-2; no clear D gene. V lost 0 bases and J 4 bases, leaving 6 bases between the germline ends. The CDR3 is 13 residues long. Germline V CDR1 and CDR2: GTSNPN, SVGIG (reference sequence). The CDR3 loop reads CAWSVGRTGELFF. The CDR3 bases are TGTGCCTGGAGTGTTGGGCGCACCGGGGAGCTGTTTTTT.

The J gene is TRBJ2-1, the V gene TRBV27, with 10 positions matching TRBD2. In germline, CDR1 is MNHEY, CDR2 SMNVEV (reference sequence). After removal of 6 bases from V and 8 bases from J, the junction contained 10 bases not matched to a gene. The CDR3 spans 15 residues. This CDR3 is CASRGRAGGPDEQFF. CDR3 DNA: TGTGCCAGCAGAGGGCGAGCGGGGGGGCCGGATGAGCAGTTCTTC.

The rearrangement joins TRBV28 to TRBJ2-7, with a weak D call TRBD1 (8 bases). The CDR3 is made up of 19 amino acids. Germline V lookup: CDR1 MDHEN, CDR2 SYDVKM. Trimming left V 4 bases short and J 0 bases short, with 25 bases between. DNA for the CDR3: TGTGCCAGCAGTTCGTGGACAGGGAGGGTAATGGGTAGCTCCTACGAGCAGTACTTC. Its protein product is CASSSWTGRVMGSSYEQYF.

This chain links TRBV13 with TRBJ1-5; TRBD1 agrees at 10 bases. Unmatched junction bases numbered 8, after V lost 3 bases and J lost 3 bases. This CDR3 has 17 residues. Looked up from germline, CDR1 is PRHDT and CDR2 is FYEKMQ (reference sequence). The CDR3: CASSFTGQGGPNQPQHF. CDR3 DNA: TGTGCCAGCAGCTTTACCGGACAGGGGGGTCCCAATCAGCCCCAGCATTTT. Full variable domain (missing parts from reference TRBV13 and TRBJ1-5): AAGVIQSPRHLIKEKRETATLKCYPIPRHDTVYWYQQGPGQDPQFLISFYEKMQSDKGSIPDRFSAQQFSDYHSELNMSSLELGDSALYFCASSFTGQGGPNQPQHFGDGTRLSIL.

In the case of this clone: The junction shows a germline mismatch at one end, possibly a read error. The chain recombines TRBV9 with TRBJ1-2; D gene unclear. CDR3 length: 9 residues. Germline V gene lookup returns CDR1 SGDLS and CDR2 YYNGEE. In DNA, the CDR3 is TGTGCCAGCAGCCCTCCGGGCGTCTTC. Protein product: CASSPPGVF.

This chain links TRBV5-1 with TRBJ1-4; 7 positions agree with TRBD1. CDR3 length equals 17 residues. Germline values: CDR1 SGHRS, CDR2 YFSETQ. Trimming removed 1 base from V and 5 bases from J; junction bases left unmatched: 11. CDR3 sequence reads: CASSLKARDSLNEKLFF. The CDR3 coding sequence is TGCGCCAGCAGCTTGAAAGCCCGGGACAGCCTAAATGAAAAACTGTTTTTT.

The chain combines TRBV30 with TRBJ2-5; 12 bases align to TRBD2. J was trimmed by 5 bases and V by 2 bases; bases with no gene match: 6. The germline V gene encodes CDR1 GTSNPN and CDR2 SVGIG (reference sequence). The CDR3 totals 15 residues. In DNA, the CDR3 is TGTGCCTGGAGTCTAGCGGGGGGGCCATTTGAGACCCAGTACTTC. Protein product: CAWSLAGGPFETQYF.

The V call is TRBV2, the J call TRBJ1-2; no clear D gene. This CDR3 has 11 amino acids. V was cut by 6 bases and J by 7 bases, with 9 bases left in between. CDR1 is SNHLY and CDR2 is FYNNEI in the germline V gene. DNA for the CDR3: TGTGCCAGCAGAATGGACGGTGGCTACACCTTC. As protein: CASRMDGGYTF.

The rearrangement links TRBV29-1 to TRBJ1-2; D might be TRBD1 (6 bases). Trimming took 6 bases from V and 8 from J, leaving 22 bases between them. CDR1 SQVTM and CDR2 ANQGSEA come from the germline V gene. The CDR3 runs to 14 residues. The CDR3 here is CSVNTQGWASGYTF. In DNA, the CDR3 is TGCAGCGTGAACACTCAGGGGTGGGCTTCCGGCTACACCTTC.

In DNA form, the CDR3 reads TGTGCCAGTAGCGCCCAGCCCACAGATACGCAGTATTTT. Encoded protein: CASSAQPTDTQYF. This sequence joins TRBV19 and TRBJ2-3; no clear D gene. CDR1 is LNHDA, CDR2 SQIVND, per germline (reference sequence). The CDR3 has 13 residues. Trimming took off 6 bases at V and 2 bases at J, with 9 bases between the two ends.

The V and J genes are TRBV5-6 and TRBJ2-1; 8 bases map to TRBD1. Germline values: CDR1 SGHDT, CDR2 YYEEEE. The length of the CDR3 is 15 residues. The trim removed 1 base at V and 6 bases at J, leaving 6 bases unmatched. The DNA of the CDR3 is TGTGCCAGCAGCTTGTCAGGACAGGGACGCAATGAGCAGTTCTTC. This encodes CASSLSGQGRNEQFF.